This TCR beta chain derives from a study of PD-L1 blockade in urothelial cancer. About the study: Analysis of blood occurred 3 weeks (second dose) and 6 weeks after treatment start.

V lost 0 bases to trimming and J lost 4 bases, with 15 bases between them. The CDR3 extends over 16 amino acids. Germline V gives CDR1 GTSNPN, CDR2 SVGIG (reference sequence). Time point noted: peripheral blood 6 weeks after treatment start. This clone showed up just a few times. Each PCR contained spiked-in synthetic TCR analog templates. Profiled with immunoSEQ multiplex PCR; TCRdb holds only in-frame clones, not every one. There are approximately 25,000 clones in the sample; about four fifths occur only once, and 1.6% lies in the top ten. This sequence joins TRBV30 and TRBJ1-4; D possibly corresponds to TRBD1 (5 bases). The sample was PBMCs, taken around atezolizumab (anti-PD-L1) treatment. This receptor was obtained from a man between 65 and 80 years old with urothelial cancer. CDR3 residues: CAWSVPHRQSNEKLFF. For the CDR3, the DNA is TGTGCCTGGAGTGTACCCCATCGACAGAGTAATGAAAAACTGTTTTTT.